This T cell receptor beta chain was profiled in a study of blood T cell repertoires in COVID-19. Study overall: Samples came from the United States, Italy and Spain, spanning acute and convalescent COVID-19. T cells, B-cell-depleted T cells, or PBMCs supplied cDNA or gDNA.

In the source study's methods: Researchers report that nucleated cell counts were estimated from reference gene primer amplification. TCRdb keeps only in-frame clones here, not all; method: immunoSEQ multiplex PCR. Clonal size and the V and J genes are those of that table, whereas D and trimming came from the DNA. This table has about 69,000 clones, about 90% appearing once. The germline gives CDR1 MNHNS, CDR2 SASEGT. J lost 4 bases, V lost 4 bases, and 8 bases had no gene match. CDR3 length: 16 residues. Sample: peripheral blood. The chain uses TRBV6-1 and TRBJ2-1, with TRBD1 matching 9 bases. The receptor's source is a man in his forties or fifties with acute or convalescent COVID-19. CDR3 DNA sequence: TGTGCCAGCAGTGCCGACAGGGGGTCATATTACAATGAGCAGTTCTTC. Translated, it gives CASSADRGSYYNEQFF.